Sequencing of this T cell receptor beta chain was carried out in a study of T cells in Graves' hyperthyroidism and ophthalmopathy. Amplification of TCR beta CDR3 regions was performed using RNA transcripts as template. HTBI primers were employed in a first-round RT-PCR of the TCR CDR3. From the multiplex PCR reads, TCRdb called clonotypes with MiXCR, one entry per CDR3 protein. The table shows around 420,000 distinct CDR3 sequences, with around 14% occurring only once. Germline values: CDR1 SGHVS, CDR2 FQNEAQ. There are 14 residues in the CDR3. V shed 0 bases and J shed 3 bases, with 9 bases lying between them. The study defined stable Graves' hyperthyroidism as no ophthalmopathy progression within 18 months. In patients aged 18 to 65, hyperthyroidism was newly diagnosed, with duration under 2 months. From 10 ml of fresh peripheral blood, PBMCs were isolated. This clonotype has at least ten counts.

V usage is TRBV7-8 and J usage is TRBJ2-7; no clear D gene. Sequenced sample: blood. This TCR was recovered from a young woman with Graves' hyperthyroidism. DNA for the CDR3: TGTGCCAGCAGCTTAGCCAGAAAGGGCTACGAGCAGTACTTC. Encoded protein: CASSLARKGYEQYF. The variable domain in full, completed from reference TRBV7-8 and TRBJ2-7, reads GAGVSQSPRYKVAKRGQDVALRCDPISGHVSLFWYQQALGQGPEFLTYFQNEAQLDKSGLPSDRFFAERPEGSVSTLKIQRTQQEDSAVYLCASSLARKGYEQYFGPGTRLTVT.